One sample yielded the 19 T cell receptor beta chains listed below, sequenced in a study of CD8 T cells in ankylosing spondylitis. One entry per CDR3 protein, called by TCRdb with MiXCR from the 5' RACE reads. Among 110,000 to 150,000 distinct CDR3 sequences listed, roughly 8.3% were seen once. Material: synovial fluid, either unsorted or a sorted T cell fraction (not recorded which). All receptors come from a male donor with ankylosing spondylitis.

V and J are TRBV4-3 and TRBJ2-7; the match to TRBD1 covers 9 bases. This CDR3 is built from 14 residues. The germline gives CDR1 LGHNA, CDR2 YSLEER. Trimming took 3 bases from V and 7 from J; bases not matched to a gene: 7. The CDR3 DNA follows: TGCGCCAGCAGCCACGGGGTTGGACAGGGGGAGCAGTACTTC. This gives the protein CASSHGVGQGEQYF.

Concerning this clonotype: A clone one base away is much larger, so this may be a read error. The chain joins TRBV2 to TRBJ2-7, with 8 bases identical to TRBD1. This CDR3 comprises 13 residues. In germline, CDR1 is SNHLY, CDR2 FYNNEI. V shed 6 bases, J shed 1 base, and the junction held 2 bases outside the gene matches. CDR3 loop: CASSRDRSYEQYF. The CDR3 DNA reads TGTGCCAGCAGCCGGGACAGGTCCTACGAGCAGTACTTC. Filled out from reference TRBV2 and TRBJ2-7, the complete variable domain reads EPEVTQTPSHQVTQMGQEVILRCVPISNHLYFYWYRQILGQKVEFLVSFYNNEISEKSEIFDDQFSVERPDGSNFTLKIRSTKLEDSAMYFCASSRDRSYEQYFGPGTRLTVT.

This chain uses TRBV6-5 with TRBJ2-5; weak D call: TRBD2 (6 bases). Germline values: CDR1 MNHEY, CDR2 SVGAGI. The CDR3 length is 15 residues. V dropped 2 bases and J dropped 0 bases, with 10 bases sitting between them. The CDR3 DNA is TGTGCCAGCAGTTACGGAGGGGCAGACCAAGAGACCCAGTACTTC. Amino acids: CASSYGGADQETQYF.

The table lists this clonotype with a few counts. J is TRBJ2-7 and V is TRBV20-1, with TRBD1 identical over 7 bases. CDR1 and CDR2 from the germline V gene are DFQATT and SNEGSKA (reference sequence). The junction had 3 bases not matched to a gene; V was cut back by 5 bases and J by 2 bases. The CDR3 length is 12 residues. The CDR3 DNA sequence: TGCAGTGCTCCGGGACAGCCCTACGAGCAGTACTTC. Amino acid sequence: CSAPGQPYEQYF.

V is TRBV20-1 and J is TRBJ2-3, with TRBD2 matching 12 bases. The V gene end was trimmed by 6 bases and the J gene end by 0 bases; junction bases not matched to a gene: 7. This CDR3 is 16 amino acids long. Germline assignment: CDR1 DFQATT and CDR2 SNEGSKA (reference sequence). The chain's CDR3 is CSASLAGGSSTDTQYF. In DNA, the CDR3 is TGCAGTGCATCCCTAGCGGGAGGGAGTAGCACAGATACGCAGTATTTT.

This clonotype has a handful of counts. The V call is TRBV28, the J call TRBJ1-5; D might be TRBD1 (6 bases). Trimming pared 6 bases from V and 8 bases from J, leaving 17 bases between. This CDR3 has 14 residues. Germline CDR1 reads MDHEN; CDR2 reads SYDVKM. The CDR3 coding sequence is TGTGCCAGCAGAAGCCCGCTTAGGGGGAAGCCCCAGCATTTT. This codes for CASRSPLRGKPQHF.

Only a few counts were recorded for this clonotype. The chain combines TRBV12-3 or TRBV12-4 with TRBJ2-1, with 7 bases matching TRBD2. The trim removed 3 bases at V and 4 bases at J, leaving 12 bases unmatched. The CDR3 has 17 residues. The CDR3 DNA follows: TGTGCCAGCAGTTTTTGGGGTAGCGGGCATACTTACAATGAGCAGTTCTTC. This codes for CASSFWGSGHTYNEQFF.

This clonotype occurred many times. One end of the junction fails to match germline, which may point to a read error. CDR3 sequence (DNA): TGTGCCAGCAGTTTGGCTTCCACCGGGGAGCTGTTTTTT. Translation gives CASSLASTGELFF. This chain links TRBV5-6 with TRBJ2-2; D call uncertain. The CDR3 has 13 residues. From germline, CDR1 is SGHDT and CDR2 YYEEEE.

This clonotype was picked up a small number of times. The junction departs from the called germline gene at one end, perhaps through a read error. The chain couples TRBV6-5 to TRBJ1-1, with D hard to call. This CDR3 comprises 14 residues. Germline V lookup: CDR1 MNHEY, CDR2 SVGAGI. CDR3 amino acids: CASSDSAFETEAFF. As DNA, the CDR3 is TGTGCCAGCAGTGACTCGGCATTCGAGACTGAAGCTTTCTTT.

This clonotype was found many times. The chain has TRBV7-2 and TRBJ2-5; D possibly matches TRBD1 or TRBD2 (7 bases each). The CDR3 length is 15 residues. The V end lost 4 bases, the J end lost 1 base, and 13 bases lay between the germline ends. CDR1 SGHTA and CDR2 FQGNSA come from the germline V gene. The CDR3 region is CASSSAGTAQETQYF. The CDR3 region has the DNA TGTGCCAGCAGCTCAGCGGGGACAGCCCAAGAGACCCAGTACTTC.

This clonotype was observed many times. The chain is built from TRBV28 and TRBJ2-5, with 8 nucleotides matching TRBD1. This CDR3 is 17 amino acids long. Trimming at V came to 2 bases and at J to 0 bases, leaving 8 bases not matched to a gene. Germline loops: CDR1 MDHEN, CDR2 SYDVKM. The CDR3: CASSLVDRGGNQETQYF. CDR3 sequence (DNA): TGTGCCAGCAGTTTAGTCGACAGGGGAGGCAACCAAGAGACCCAGTACTTC.

This clonotype was seen repeatedly, ten times or more. A much larger clone differs from this one at a single base, so this may be a read error. The rearrangement links TRBV11-2 to TRBJ1-5; D unclear. Per the germline V gene, CDR1 is SGHAT and CDR2 is FQNNGV. V was cut by 3 bases and J by 1 base, with 4 bases left in between. The CDR3 runs to 13 residues. In DNA form, the CDR3 reads TGTGCCAGCAGCTTCAACAGCAATCAGCCCCAGCATTTT. Protein sequence: CASSFNSNQPQHF. The whole variable domain, remainder taken from reference TRBV11-2 and TRBJ1-5, is EAGVAQSPRYKIIEKRQSVAFWCNPISGHATLYWYQQILGQGPKLLIQFQNNGVVDDSQLPKDRFSAERLKGVDSTLKIQPAKLEDSAVYLCASSFNSNQPQHFGDGTRLSIL.

This clonotype was counted at least ten times. CDR3 residues: CASSFRQGSGNTIYF. CDR3 DNA: TGTGCCAGCAGCTTTCGACAGGGTTCTGGAAACACCATATATTTT. The J gene is TRBJ1-3, the V gene TRBV7-2; TRBD1 agrees at 7 bases. From germline, CDR1 is SGHTA and CDR2 FQGNSA. After removal of 3 bases from V and 1 base from J, the junction contained 3 bases not matched to a gene. This CDR3 has 15 amino acids. The full variable domain, completed using reference TRBV7-2 and TRBJ1-3, is GAGVSQSPSNKVTEKGKDVELRCDPISGHTALYWYRQSLGQGLEFLIYFQGNSAPDKSGLPSDRFSAERTGGSVSTLTIQRTQQEDSAVYLCASSFRQGSGNTIYFGEGSWLTVV.

This clonotype was observed many times. This chain uses TRBV27 with TRBJ2-4; tentative D call: TRBD1 (6 bases). The CDR3 is 17 amino acids. Germline values: CDR1 MNHEY, CDR2 SMNVEV (reference sequence). V was pared by 4 bases and J by 1 base, with 17 bases between. This CDR3 is CASSSLRGPYAKNIQYF. The DNA of the CDR3 is TGTGCCAGCAGTTCCCTCAGGGGACCTTATGCCAAAAACATTCAGTACTTC.

In its sample, this clonotype was seen a few times. The chain couples TRBV12-3 or TRBV12-4 to TRBJ1-2; no clear D. The CDR3 has 12 residues. V shed 5 bases and J shed 2 bases, with 6 bases lying between them. CDR3 nucleotide sequence: TGTGCCAGCAGTGCGGGGAACTATGGCTACACCTTC. As protein: CASSAGNYGYTF.

The table lists this clonotype with many counts. The chain has TRBV3-1 and TRBJ1-1, with D possibly TRBD1 on 5 matching bases. The CDR3 is 14 amino acids. With 8 bases removed from V and 1 base from J, the gap between germline ends came to 14 bases. Germline CDR1 is LGHDT and CDR2 is YNNKEL (reference sequence). CDR3 DNA: TGTGCCAGCTCCTGGGGGGGTGGGAACACTGAAGCTTTCTTT. It yields the protein CASSWGGGNTEAFF.

This clonotype has a count of ten or more. The V gene is TRBV2, the J gene TRBJ2-7; D unresolved. The germline V and J ends were trimmed by 2 bases and 0 bases, with 2 bases remaining between them. Germline V CDR1 and CDR2: SNHLY, FYNNEI. This CDR3 contains 12 residues. CDR3 DNA: TGTGCCAGCAGTGAAATCTCCTACGAGCAGTACTTC. Translation: CASSEISYEQYF.

This clonotype has just one count. It may be a read error: a sequence one base away is much more abundant. The V call is TRBV5-1, the J call TRBJ2-2; TRBD1 might be the D (6 bases). Trimming removed 3 bases at V and 5 bases at J, with 14 bases between. Germline-derived CDR1 and CDR2 are SGHRS and YFSETQ. The CDR3 runs to 15 residues. In DNA, the CDR3 is TGCGCCAGCAGCTGGGACACCCGTGGGACCGGGGAGCTGTTTTTT. It yields the protein CASSWDTRGTGELFF.

This chain joins TRBV9 and TRBJ2-1, with 15 bases fitting TRBD2. The germline V gene has CDR1 SGDLS and CDR2 YYNGEE. This CDR3 has 14 amino acids. J gave up 8 bases and V 3 bases, and 0 bases lay outside the gene matches. Here the CDR3 DNA reads TGTGCCAGCAGCGGGACTAGCGGGGGGGATGAGCAGTTCTTC. Encoded protein: CASSGTSGGDEQFF.